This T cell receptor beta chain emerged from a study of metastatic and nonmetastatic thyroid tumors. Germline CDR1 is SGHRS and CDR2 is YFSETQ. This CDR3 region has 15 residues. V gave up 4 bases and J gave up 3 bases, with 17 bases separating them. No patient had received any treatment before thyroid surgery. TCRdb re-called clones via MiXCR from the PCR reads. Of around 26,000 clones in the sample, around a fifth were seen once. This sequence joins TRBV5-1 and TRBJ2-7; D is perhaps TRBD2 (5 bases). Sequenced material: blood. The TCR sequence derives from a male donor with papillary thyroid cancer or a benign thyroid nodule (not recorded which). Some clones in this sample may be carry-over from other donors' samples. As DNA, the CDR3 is TGCGCCAGCAGCCACAGTGGAGCGGACGACTACGAGCAGTACTTC. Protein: CASSHSGADDYEQYF.